The 15 T cell receptor beta chains below come from one sample, sequenced in a study of OX40 agonist ivuxolimab in advanced cancers. TCRdb keeps only in-frame clones here, not all; method: immunoSEQ multiplex PCR. The sample holds tens of thousands of clones; around nine tenths are singletons and the top ten take approximately 0.3%. The starting material was CD4+ or CD8+ T cells sorted from blood, obtained in a trial of the OX40 agonist ivuxolimab. The source is an adult with an advanced solid tumor such as melanoma, head and neck, liver or kidney cancer.

V usage is TRBV10-3 and J usage is TRBJ2-5; 8 bases are shared with TRBD1. V gave up 5 bases and J gave up 7 bases; unmatched junction bases: 9. CDR1 and CDR2 from the germline V gene are ENHRY and SYGVKD. This CDR3 contains 14 residues. This CDR3 reads CAISLGGQGGTQYF. In DNA form, the CDR3 reads TGTGCCATCAGTTTAGGCGGACAGGGAGGGACCCAGTACTTC.

The gene calls are TRBV28 and TRBJ2-2; no clear D gene. Germline V CDR1 and CDR2: MDHEN, SYDVKM. There are 14 residues in the CDR3. V dropped 5 bases and J dropped 3 bases, with 10 bases sitting between them. The CDR3 sequence is CASSPVSHTGELFF. The CDR3 DNA reads as TGTGCCAGCAGTCCAGTTTCCCACACCGGGGAGCTGTTTTTT.

The chain carries TRBV7-8 and TRBJ2-6; 7 positions agree with TRBD2. Germline loops: CDR1 SGHVS, CDR2 FQNEAQ. There are 18 residues in the CDR3. V was pared by 1 base and J by 2 bases, with 8 bases of the junction left unmatched. CDR3 sequence (DNA): TGTGCCAGCAGCTTAGTGGGCGGGAGTTTCGCTGGGGCCAACGTCCTGACTTTC. This translates into CASSLVGGSFAGANVLTF.

This chain uses TRBV4-1 with TRBJ2-3, with TRBD2 as a possible D gene (6 bases). Trimming took 4 bases from V and 4 from J, leaving 15 bases between them. The V gene's germline CDR1 is MGHRA and CDR2 YSYEKL. This CDR3 has 15 amino acids. The CDR3 coding sequence is TGCGCCAGCAGCCTCGGCGGGGTGAGCTCAGATACGCAGTATTTT. Translation gives CASSLGGVSSDTQYF.

This clone has more than one count but fewer than ten. Other DNA variants within this sample encode the same CDR3. For the CDR3, the DNA is TGTGCCAGCAGCTTAGACCTCACAGATACGCAGTATTTT. Residues: CASSLDLTDTQYF. This chain joins TRBV7-2 and TRBJ2-3, with unresolved D. The CDR3 extends over 13 amino acids. Germline CDR1 is SGHTA and CDR2 is FQGNSA. V was pared by 1 base and J by 2 bases, with 4 bases between.

The genes are TRBV7-9 and TRBJ2-2, with 10 bases aligning to TRBD2. V lost 7 bases to trimming and J lost 7 bases; unmatched junction nucleotides: 9. The CDR3 runs to 15 residues. Germline V CDR1 and CDR2: SEHNR, FQNEAQ (reference sequence). CDR3 residues: CASIRTSGSHGELFF. Written as DNA, the CDR3 is TGTGCCAGCATAAGGACTAGCGGTTCCCACGGGGAGCTGTTTTTT.

The chain uses TRBV19 and TRBJ2-7; TRBD1 matches at 11 bases. The V and J ends lost 8 bases and 3 bases, in that order; junction bases with no gene match: 6. The germline gives CDR1 LNHDA, CDR2 SQIVND (reference sequence). The CDR3 has 14 residues. CDR3 region: CASGAGQGGYEQYF. The CDR3 bases are TGTGCCAGTGGGGCGGGACAGGGGGGCTACGAGCAGTACTTC. Supplemented by reference TRBV19 and TRBJ2-7, the full variable domain reads DGGITQSPKYLFRKEGQNVTLSCEQNLNHDAMYWYRQDPGQGLRLIYYSQIVNDFQKGDIAEGYSVSREKKESFPLTVTSAQKNPTAFYLCASGAGQGGYEQYFGPGTRLTVT.

The V gene is TRBV7-9, the J gene TRBJ2-1, with D tentatively TRBD1 or TRBD2 (6 bases each). This CDR3 is 15 amino acids long. V was clipped by 3 bases and J by 7 bases, with 16 bases between them. Germline assignment: CDR1 SEHNR and CDR2 FQNEAQ (reference sequence). The CDR3 DNA sequence: TGTGCCAGCAGCTTCCATGGGGGGCTATTGAATGAGCAGTTCTTC. Translation: CASSFHGGLLNEQFF.

V and J are TRBV4-1 and TRBJ2-5, with D unclear. The CDR3 runs to 13 residues. With 0 bases removed from V and 6 bases from J, the gap between germline ends came to 8 bases. CDR1 is MGHRA, CDR2 YSYEKL, per germline. CDR3 amino acids: CASSQETRKTQYF. Here the CDR3 DNA reads TGCGCCAGCAGCCAAGAGACCAGAAAGACCCAGTACTTC.

V usage is TRBV9 and J usage is TRBJ2-2; no definite D call. Germline V CDR1 and CDR2: SGDLS, YYNGEE. Trimming pared 4 bases from V and 4 bases from J, leaving 14 bases between. The CDR3 extends over 15 amino acids. The CDR3 region has the DNA TGTGCCAGCAGCCAACACTCCATGAGCACCGGGGAGCTGTTTTTT. This gives the protein CASSQHSMSTGELFF.

The genes are TRBV18 and TRBJ2-3, with D unclear. The germline CDR1 and CDR2 sequences are KGHSH and LQKENI. V was pared by 0 bases and J by 6 bases, with 7 bases between. This CDR3 comprises 13 residues. CDR3 amino acids: CASSPPTWDTQYF. In nucleotides, the CDR3 is TGTGCCAGCTCACCACCCACCTGGGATACGCAGTATTTT.

V and J are TRBV6-1 and TRBJ2-1; weak D call: TRBD2 (6 bases). The ends were cut back, 3 bases at V and 0 bases at J, with 21 bases in the middle. This CDR3 spans 19 amino acids. In germline, CDR1 is MNHNS, CDR2 SASEGT. The CDR3 reads CASSDPLERASSSYNEQFF. CDR3 sequence (DNA): TGTGCCAGCAGTGATCCCCTTGAGCGGGCCTCGAGCTCCTACAATGAGCAGTTCTTC.

The V and J genes are TRBV10-3 and TRBJ2-7; 7 nucleotides agree with TRBD2. Germline trimming cut 10 bases from V and 7 bases from J; bases unmatched to any gene: 13. Germline V CDR1 and CDR2: ENHRY, SYGVKD. The CDR3 extends over 13 amino acids. CDR3 protein: CASASGDLWEQYF. The CDR3, as DNA: TGTGCCAGTGCAAGCGGGGATTTATGGGAGCAGTACTTC.

About this clone: Other DNA sequences in this specimen translate into the identical CDR3. The chain is built from TRBV12-5 and TRBJ1-1, with 9 bases that match TRBD1. J lost 3 bases, V lost 3 bases, and 2 bases had no gene match. The length of the CDR3 is 14 residues. Germline V lookup: CDR1 LGHNT, CDR2 FRNRAP. For the CDR3, the DNA is TGTGCTAGTGGTTTACAGGGGGCAGACACTGAAGCTTTCTTT. Translated, it gives CASGLQGADTEAFF.

This chain links TRBV2 with TRBJ2-5; 9 bases are shared with TRBD1. Per the germline V gene, CDR1 is SNHLY and CDR2 is FYNNEI. Unmatched junction bases numbered 4, after V lost 6 bases and J lost 5 bases. There are 13 residues in the CDR3. The CDR3 loop reads CASSGTGRETQYF. The CDR3 DNA reads as TGTGCCAGCAGCGGGACAGGGCGGGAGACCCAGTACTTC.